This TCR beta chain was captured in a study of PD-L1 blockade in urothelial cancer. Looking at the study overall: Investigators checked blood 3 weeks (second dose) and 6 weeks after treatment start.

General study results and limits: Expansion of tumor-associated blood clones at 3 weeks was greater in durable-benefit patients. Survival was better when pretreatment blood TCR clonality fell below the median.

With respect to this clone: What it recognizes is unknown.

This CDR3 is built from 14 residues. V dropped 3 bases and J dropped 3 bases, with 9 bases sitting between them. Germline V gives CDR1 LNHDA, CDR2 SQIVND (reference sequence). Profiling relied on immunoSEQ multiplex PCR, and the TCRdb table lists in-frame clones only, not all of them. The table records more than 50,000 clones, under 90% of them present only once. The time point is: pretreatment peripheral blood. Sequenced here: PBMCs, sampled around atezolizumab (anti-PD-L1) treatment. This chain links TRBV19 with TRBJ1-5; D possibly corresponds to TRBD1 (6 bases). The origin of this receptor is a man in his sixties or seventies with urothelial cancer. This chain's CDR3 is CASSIRTDNQPQHF. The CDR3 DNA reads TGTGCCAGTAGTATCCGGACAGACAATCAGCCCCAGCATTTT.